This TCR beta chain is drawn from a study of naive and memory T cell subsets. A remark on this clonotype: The junction and the germline gene differ at one end; a read error may be behind it.

Amplification of ligated cDNA took four PCR rounds with SP2 and nested alpha and beta constant primers. TCRdb recomputed calls from the 5' RACE reads with MiXCR, one row per CDR3 protein. The repertoire has approximately 58,000 distinct CDR3 sequences, around 7.3% of them found once; the top ten carry around 10%. The CDR3 runs 15 residues. Germline V lookup: CDR1 SGHDT, CDR2 YYEEEE. A UMI-containing oligonucleotide was joined by 3' ligation to the TCR cDNA template. This clonotype was obtained from a male donor in good health. This rearrangement joins TRBV5-6 to TRBJ1-2; possible D gene TRBD1, 6 bases. The CDR3 region is CDSSLGGGTNYGYTF. The CDR3 DNA follows: TGTGACAGCAGCTTGGGGGGGGGGACAAACTATGGCTACACCTTC.